This T cell receptor (beta chain) was recorded in a study of T cell responses to AZD1222 COVID-19 vaccine. Study findings and constraints: The sample set comprised mostly white British donors with more females, and clonal diversity was possibly underestimated. Spike-specific TCR breadth and depth grew following two AZD1222 doses. Baseline antibody screening turned up just a handful of seropositive AZD1222 recipients. The span of vaccine-associated CD4 TCRs extended across spike, with dominance at 160-218 and 743-854.

CDR1 and CDR2 (germline): SGHRS, YFSETQ. CDR3 length equals 14 residues. Trimming removed 4 bases from V and 2 bases from J; junction bases left unmatched: 5. This clone was detected once. Antigen: not known. Libraries were prepared by immunoSEQ multiplex PCR; TCRdb keeps only in-frame clonotypes and omits some of them. The sample consists of 130,000 or so clones, over 90% of them appearing once. The sequence was collected from an adult in good health. The sequences come from peripheral blood, collected on day 0 of AZD1222 vaccination. This sequence joins TRBV5-1 and TRBJ2-7; the match to TRBD2 covers 8 bases. CDR3 loop: CASSHTSGPYEQYF. The CDR3 nucleotides are TGCGCCAGCAGCCACACTAGCGGCCCCTACGAGCAGTACTTC.